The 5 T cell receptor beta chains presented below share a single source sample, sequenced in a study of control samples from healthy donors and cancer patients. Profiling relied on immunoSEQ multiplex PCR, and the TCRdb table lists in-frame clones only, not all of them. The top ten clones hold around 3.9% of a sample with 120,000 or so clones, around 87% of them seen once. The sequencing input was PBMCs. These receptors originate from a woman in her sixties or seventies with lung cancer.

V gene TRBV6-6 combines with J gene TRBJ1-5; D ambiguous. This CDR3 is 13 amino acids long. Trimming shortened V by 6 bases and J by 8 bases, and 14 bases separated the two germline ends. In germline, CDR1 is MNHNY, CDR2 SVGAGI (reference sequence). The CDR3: CASRQRREEPQHF. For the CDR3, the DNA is TGTGCCAGCAGACAGAGGAGGGAAGAGCCCCAGCATTTT.

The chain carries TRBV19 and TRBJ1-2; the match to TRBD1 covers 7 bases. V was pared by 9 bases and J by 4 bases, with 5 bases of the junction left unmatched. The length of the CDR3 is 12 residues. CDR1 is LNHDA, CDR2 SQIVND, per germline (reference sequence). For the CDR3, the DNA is TGTGCCAGCAACAGGGGACTCTATGGCTACACCTTC. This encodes CASNRGLYGYTF. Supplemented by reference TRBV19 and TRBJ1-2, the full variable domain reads DGGITQSPKYLFRKEGQNVTLSCEQNLNHDAMYWYRQDPGQGLRLIYYSQIVNDFQKGDIAEGYSVSREKKESFPLTVTSAQKNPTAFYLCASNRGLYGYTFGSGTRLTVV.

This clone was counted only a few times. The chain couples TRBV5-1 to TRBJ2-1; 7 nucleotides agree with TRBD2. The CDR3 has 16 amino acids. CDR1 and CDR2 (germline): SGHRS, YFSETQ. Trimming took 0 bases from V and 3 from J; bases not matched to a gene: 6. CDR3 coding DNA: TGCGCCAGCAGCTTGGTCGGTCGGGGGGACTACAATGAGCAGTTCTTC. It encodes CASSLVGRGDYNEQFF. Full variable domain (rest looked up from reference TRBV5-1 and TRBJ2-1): KAGVTQTPRYLIKTRGQQVTLSCSPISGHRSVSWYQQTPGQGLQFLFEYFSETQRNKGNFPGRFSGRQFSNSRSEMNVSTLELGDSALYLCASSLVGRGDYNEQFFGPGTRLTVL.

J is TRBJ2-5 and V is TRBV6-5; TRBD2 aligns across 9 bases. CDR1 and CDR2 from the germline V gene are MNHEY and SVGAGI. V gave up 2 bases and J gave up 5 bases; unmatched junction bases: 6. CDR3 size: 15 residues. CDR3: CASSYRGGAGETQYF. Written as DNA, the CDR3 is TGTGCCAGCAGTTACCGCGGGGGGGCCGGGGAGACCCAGTACTTC.

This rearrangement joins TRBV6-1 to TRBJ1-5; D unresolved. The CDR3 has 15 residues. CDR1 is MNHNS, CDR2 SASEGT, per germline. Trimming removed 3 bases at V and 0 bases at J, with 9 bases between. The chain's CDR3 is CASSDQARSNQPQHF. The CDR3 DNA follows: TGTGCCAGCAGTGATCAGGCCCGTAGCAATCAGCCCCAGCATTTT.